The clone carrying this T cell receptor beta chain was detected many times. The target antigen is unknown. This entry belongs to a study of regulatory T cells in long-lasting Graves disease. The study's findings and limits: Preferential use of TRBV28, TRBJ1-2 and TRBJ2-5 was seen in persistent disease.

Time point meaning: newly diagnosed GD, antithyroid drugs for less than 3 months. Isolated PBMC RNA provided the starting material for the TCR library. V was pared by 5 bases and J by 3 bases, with 14 bases between. The CDR3 loop spans 14 amino acids. Germline V lookup: CDR1 MNHEY, CDR2 SVGEGT. In building TCR beta libraries, iRepertoire HTBI primers were used together with Arm-PCR of CDR3 regions. TCRdb passed the multiplex PCR reads through MiXCR, listing each CDR3 protein once. The data contain more than 300,000 distinct CDR3 sequences, roughly 12% of them singletons. These data also formed part of another study, on T cells in Graves' hyperthyroidism and ophthalmopathy. From that report: Diagnosis rested on symptoms, serum thyroxine and TRAb, thyroid ultrasound, and orbital computed tomography. HTBI primers were the set used in a first-round RT-PCR of the TCR CDR3.

This clonotype was obtained from a woman between 18 and 30 years old with Graves disease. The sequenced sample was peripheral blood mononuclear cells (PBMCs), obtained at new diagnosis, from a patient treated with antithyroid drugs. The rearrangement uses TRBV6-2 or TRBV6-3 and TRBJ2-7, with D possibly matching TRBD2 (6 bases). DNA of the CDR3: TGTGCCAGCAGTGGGGGGACGGGGAGCTACGAGCAGTACTTC. Its protein is CASSGGTGSYEQYF.